This T cell receptor beta chain was found in a study of blood T cell repertoires in COVID-19. CDR1 and CDR2 from the germline V gene are SNHLY and FYNNEI. V shed 4 bases and J 6 bases; nucleotides not matched to a gene: 2. The length of the CDR3 is 13 residues. Authors' processing steps: Estimated nucleated cell counts came from reference gene primer amplification. Only in-frame clones appear in the TCRdb table, and some are missing; sequencing was by immunoSEQ multiplex PCR. V and J calls and clone size are copied from that table; D and trimming were computed from the DNA. The repertoire holds 250,000 to 300,000 clones, with about nine tenths as singletons.

Sequenced sample: peripheral blood. V and J are TRBV2 and TRBJ2-2, with 7 nucleotides matching TRBD1. The receptor comes from a woman under 40 with COVID-19, enrolled during active disease. CDR3 nucleotide sequence: TGTGCCAGCAGTGGACAGGGCGCCGGGGAGCTGTTTTTT. Its translation: CASSGQGAGELFF.